What follows are 25 T cell receptor beta chains derived from one specimen sequenced in a study of post-analysis software for immune sequencing data. Regarding the study as a whole: The five TRBV segments detected at higher frequency in patients than in controls included TRBV5-6, TRBV5-1 and TRBV20-1.

These receptors' targets are unknown. Included in the TCR beta cDNA libraries were unique molecular identifiers. A single record per CDR3 protein comes from TCRdb applying MiXCR to the PCR reads. The sample carries fewer than 850,000 distinct CDR3 sequences, 25% to 30% recorded once. Specimen: blood. Receptors were obtained from a girl aged 10 to 17 with multiple sclerosis.

This chain joins TRBV5-6 and TRBJ1-1; D uncertain. V gave up 2 bases and J gave up 8 bases, with 13 bases separating them. Germline V CDR1 and CDR2: SGHDT, YYEEEE. CDR3 size: 13 residues. CDR3 sequence reads: CASSFGRWTEAFF. CDR3 nucleotide sequence: TGTGCCAGCAGCTTCGGGCGCTGGACCGAAGCTTTCTTT.

This clonotype was found a few times. The junction does not match germline at one end; this may be a read error. The chain combines TRBV4-1 with TRBJ1-3; no reliable D call. Looked up from germline, CDR1 is MGHRA and CDR2 is YSYEKL. The CDR3 loop spans 13 amino acids. In DNA form, the CDR3 reads TGTGCCAGCAGCCAAGATGACGGAAACACCATATATTTT. Translating it yields CASSQDDGNTIYF.

The CDR3 here is CASSYSIGGNYEQYF. DNA of the CDR3: TGTGCCAGCAGTTACTCGATAGGGGGGAACTACGAGCAGTACTTC. The chain uses TRBV6-5 and TRBJ2-7, with D perhaps being TRBD1 or TRBD2 (6 bases each). Trimming shortened V by 0 bases and J by 3 bases, and 12 bases separated the two germline ends. The length of the CDR3 is 15 residues. Looked up from germline, CDR1 is MNHEY and CDR2 is SVGAGI.

The V gene is TRBV28, the J gene TRBJ2-4; possibly TRBD1 or TRBD2 for D (5 bases each). The J call is uncertain, as TRBJ2-7 better fits the DNA end. In germline, CDR1 is MDHEN, CDR2 SYDVKM. The CDR3 has 16 amino acids. The CDR3 DNA follows: TGTGCCAGCAGCGGCGCTACGGGACGGTGGGTCTCCGAGCAGTACTTC. This sequence encodes CASSGATGRWVSEQYF.

This chain links TRBV3-1 with TRBJ1-2, with D perhaps TRBD1 (5 bases). Trimming took off 4 bases at V and 8 bases at J, with 14 bases between the two ends. This CDR3 is built from 13 residues. Germline-derived CDR1 and CDR2 are LGHDT and YNNKEL (reference sequence). CDR3 DNA: TGTGCCAGCAGCCCGACAGTGTCAGTCGGCTACACCTTC. This codes for CASSPTVSVGYTF.

This clonotype has at least ten counts. The rearrangement uses TRBV5-1 and TRBJ2-1, with 7 bases that match TRBD1. The germline CDR1 and CDR2 sequences are SGHRS and YFSETQ. The CDR3 is 17 amino acids. The J segment lost 0 bases and the V segment lost 4 bases, leaving 10 bases of the junction unmatched. The CDR3 sequence: CASSRRQGAFSYNEQFF. The CDR3 region has the DNA TGCGCCAGCAGCAGGCGACAGGGCGCCTTCTCCTACAATGAGCAGTTCTTC. Drawing the rest from reference TRBV5-1 and TRBJ2-1, the complete variable domain is KAGVTQTPRYLIKTRGQQVTLSCSPISGHRSVSWYQQTPGQGLQFLFEYFSETQRNKGNFPGRFSGRQFSNSRSEMNVSTLELGDSALYLCASSRRQGAFSYNEQFFGPGTRLTVL.

This clonotype has at least ten counts. The V call is TRBV4-2, the J call TRBJ1-2, with TRBD1 matching over 9 bases. In germline, CDR1 is LGHNA, CDR2 YNFKEQ. The V and J ends lost 0 bases and 2 bases, in that order; junction bases with no gene match: 1. This CDR3 is built from 15 residues. CDR3: CASSQDGTGNYGYTF. CDR3 nucleotide sequence: TGTGCCAGCAGCCAAGACGGGACAGGGAACTATGGCTACACCTTC.

This rearrangement joins TRBV7-2 to TRBJ2-1; 8 nucleotides match TRBD2. Looked up from germline, CDR1 is SGHTA and CDR2 is FQGNSA. V shed 2 bases and J 7 bases; nucleotides not matched to a gene: 10. There are 16 residues in the CDR3. The CDR3 DNA follows: TGTGCCAGCAGCTTAAGGGCGGGGGGTCTGACGAATGAGCAGTTCTTC. Its translation is CASSLRAGGLTNEQFF.

The rearrangement links TRBV7-9 to TRBJ2-2; D remains ambiguous. Germline CDR1 is SEHNR and CDR2 is FQNEAQ (reference sequence). The V and J ends lost 4 bases and 7 bases respectively, with 7 bases between them. The CDR3 is made up of 12 amino acids. As DNA, the CDR3 is TGTGCCAGCAGCTCCACCGGCGGGGAGCTGTTTTTT. Translated: CASSSTGGELFF. The full variable domain, in which reference TRBV7-9 and TRBJ2-2 provide the parts outside the CDR3, is DTGVSQNPRHKITKRGQNVTFRCDPISEHNRLYWYRQTLGQGPEFLTYFQNEAQLEKSRLLSDRFSAERPKGSFSTLEIQRTEQGDSAMYLCASSSTGGELFFGEGSRLTVL.

This clonotype showed up just once. This clone may be a read error of a much larger clone one base away. This rearrangement joins TRBV7-9 to TRBJ2-7, with 7 positions matching TRBD2. Germline V lookup: CDR1 SEHNR, CDR2 FQNEAQ (reference sequence). CDR3 length: 14 residues. Here the CDR3 reads CVSSGVRESYEQYF. CDR3 bases: TGTGTCAGCAGCGGGGTAAGGGAAAGCTACGAGCAGTACTTC.

The V and J genes are TRBV6-4 and TRBJ1-1, with D maybe TRBD1 (6 bases). The CDR3 spans 15 residues. V shed 5 bases and J shed 0 bases, with 13 bases lying between them. The germline V gene has CDR1 MRHNA and CDR2 SNTAGT. The CDR3 coding sequence is TGTGCCAGCAGTCCGCGGACAGTTTTGAACACTGAAGCTTTCTTT. Its protein product is CASSPRTVLNTEAFF.

The chain has TRBV5-1 and TRBJ2-1; 8 nucleotides agree with TRBD2. The CDR3 contains 17 residues. CDR1 and CDR2 from the germline V gene are SGHRS and YFSETQ. The J segment lost 3 bases and the V segment lost 0 bases, leaving 8 bases of the junction unmatched. The CDR3 nucleotides are TGCGCCAGCAGCTTGGGGTTAATAGCGGGACTCTACAATGAGCAGTTCTTC. Translating gives CASSLGLIAGLYNEQFF.

V and J are TRBV10-3 and TRBJ2-3; unclear D gene. Per the germline V gene, CDR1 is ENHRY and CDR2 is SYGVKD. This CDR3 comprises 14 residues. The ends were cut back, 2 bases at V and 0 bases at J, with 6 bases in the middle. The CDR3 sequence is CAISETASTDTQYF. CDR3 coding DNA: TGTGCCATCAGTGAGACAGCTAGCACAGATACGCAGTATTTT.

The genes are TRBV12-3 or TRBV12-4 and TRBJ2-7; TRBD2 matches 13 bases. The CDR3 contains 16 residues. The V segment lost 4 bases and the J segment 2 bases; nucleotides outside the gene matches: 5. For the CDR3, the DNA is TGTGCCAGCAGTTCCCCCGGGACTAGCGGGGCCTACGAGCAGTACTTC. It specifies CASSSPGTSGAYEQYF.

Only a few counts were recorded for this clonotype. The chain combines TRBV29-1 with TRBJ1-5; 9 nucleotides match TRBD1. CDR3 length: 14 residues. CDR1 and CDR2 (germline): SQVTM, ANQGSEA. V lost 4 bases to trimming and J lost 0 bases; unmatched junction nucleotides: 1. The CDR3 region has the DNA TGCAGCGTTGGGACAGGGGATAGCAATCAGCCCCAGCATTTT. It yields the protein CSVGTGDSNQPQHF.

This clonotype was counted a few times. The rearrangement joins TRBV4-2 to TRBJ1-6; TRBD1 aligns across 12 bases. V dropped 0 bases and J dropped 7; count of bases not matched to a gene: 4. This CDR3 is 17 amino acids long. CDR1 and CDR2 (germline): LGHNA, YNFKEQ. This chain's CDR3 is CASSQDGTGGRNSPLHF. For the CDR3, the DNA is TGTGCCAGCAGCCAAGATGGGACAGGGGGCAGAAATTCACCCCTCCACTTT.

This clonotype turned up a few times. The V call is TRBV20-1, the J call TRBJ2-7; D is unclear. V lost 0 bases to trimming and J lost 1 base, with 13 bases between them. Germline V gene sequence: CDR1 DFQATT, CDR2 SNEGSKA (reference sequence). CDR3 length: 15 residues. The DNA for the CDR3 is TGCAGTGCTAGAGATGGAAAGGCGCTGTCCTACGAGCAGTACTTC. Translating gives CSARDGKALSYEQYF.

This clonotype has only a few counts. The rearrangement links TRBV20-1 to TRBJ2-7; 7 bases are a match to TRBD1. The CDR3 has 13 residues. CDR1 DFQATT and CDR2 SNEGSKA come from the germline V gene (reference sequence). V lost 6 bases to trimming and J lost 3 bases; unmatched junction nucleotides: 8. The CDR3 DNA sequence: TGCAGTGCACCCAGCAGGGGGTTCTACGAGCAGTACTTC. Translation gives CSAPSRGFYEQYF.

This clonotype was observed a few times. This chain uses TRBV6-1 with TRBJ1-2, with 7 bases fitting TRBD1. Germline values: CDR1 MNHNS, CDR2 SASEGT. The CDR3 is made up of 15 amino acids. With 3 bases clipped from V and 4 bases from J, the junction kept 8 bases outside the gene matches. CDR3 loop: CASSEWGDRPYGYTF. The CDR3 DNA sequence: TGTGCCAGCAGTGAGTGGGGGGACAGACCCTATGGCTACACCTTC.

The chain links TRBV20-1 to TRBJ2-1; D is possibly TRBD2 (5 bases). V lost 0 bases and J 8 bases, leaving 11 bases between the germline ends. The V gene's germline CDR1 is DFQATT and CDR2 SNEGSKA (reference sequence). The CDR3 is made up of 13 amino acids. CDR3: CSARETPGDEQFF. CDR3 in DNA: TGCAGTGCTAGAGAAACGCCCGGGGATGAGCAGTTCTTC.

This clonotype was recorded a few times. The rearrangement joins TRBV7-8 to TRBJ2-5, with a weak D call TRBD1 (6 bases). The CDR3 runs 15 residues. The V gene's germline CDR1 is SGHVS and CDR2 FQNEAQ. V dropped 5 bases and J dropped 1 base, with 14 bases sitting between them. The CDR3 loop reads CASSDIPDSQETQYF. Written as DNA, the CDR3 is TGTGCCAGCAGCGACATACCGGACAGCCAAGAGACCCAGTACTTC.

V usage is TRBV12-3 or TRBV12-4 and J usage is TRBJ2-1, with a possible D match to TRBD1 (6 bases). Trimming took off 6 bases at V and 7 bases at J, with 19 bases between the two ends. The CDR3 loop spans 15 amino acids. The CDR3 coding sequence is TGTGCCAGCAGGCCCCAGGGTAGGGGGAAAAATGAGCAGTTCTTC. This codes for CASRPQGRGKNEQFF.

The chain carries TRBV18 and TRBJ1-4; D gene unclear. CDR1 and CDR2 from the germline V gene are KGHSH and LQKENI. Trimming pared 4 bases from V and 1 base from J, leaving 4 bases between. This CDR3 is 13 amino acids long. This CDR3 reads CASSLKTNEKLFF. In DNA, the CDR3 is TGTGCCAGCTCACTCAAAACTAATGAAAAACTGTTTTTT.

This clonotype was counted only a few times. This sequence joins TRBV12-3 or TRBV12-4 and TRBJ1-5; 10 nucleotides match TRBD1. The CDR3 is 16 residues long. V was clipped by 5 bases and J by 4 bases; unmatched bases: 8. CDR3: CASSLGDRGTNQPQHF. The CDR3 DNA reads TGTGCCAGCAGTCTAGGGGACAGGGGAACAAATCAGCCCCAGCATTTT.

CDR3 bases: TGTGCCATCAGGGGGGGTCCGGGCACTGAAGCTTTCTTT. Amino acid sequence: CAIRGGPGTEAFF. This chain links TRBV10-3 with TRBJ1-1, with D perhaps TRBD1 (5 bases). Germline CDR1 ENHRY, CDR2 SYGVKD. This CDR3 is 13 amino acids long. V lost 6 bases and J lost 4, with 12 bases in between.